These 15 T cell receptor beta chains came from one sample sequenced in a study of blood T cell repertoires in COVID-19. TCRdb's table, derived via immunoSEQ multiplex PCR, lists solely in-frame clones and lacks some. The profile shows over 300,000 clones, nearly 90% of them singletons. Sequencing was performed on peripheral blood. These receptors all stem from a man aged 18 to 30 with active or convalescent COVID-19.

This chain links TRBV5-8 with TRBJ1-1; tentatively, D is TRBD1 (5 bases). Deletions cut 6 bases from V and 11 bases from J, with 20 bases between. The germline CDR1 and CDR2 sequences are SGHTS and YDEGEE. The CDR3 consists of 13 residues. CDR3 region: CASIWGYLGGAFF. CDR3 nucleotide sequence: TGTGCCAGCATCTGGGGCTACTTGGGAGGGGCTTTCTTT. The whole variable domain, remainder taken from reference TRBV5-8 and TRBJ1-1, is EAGVTQSPTHLIKTRGQQATLRCSPISGHTSVYWYQQALGLGLQFLLWYDEGEERNRGNFPPRFSGRQFPNYSSELNVNALELEDSALYLCASIWGYLGGAFFGQGTRLTVV.

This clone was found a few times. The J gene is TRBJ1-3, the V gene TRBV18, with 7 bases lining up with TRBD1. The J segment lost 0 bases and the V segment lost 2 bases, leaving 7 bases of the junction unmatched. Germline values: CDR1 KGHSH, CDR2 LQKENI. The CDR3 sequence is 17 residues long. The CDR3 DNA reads TGTGCCAGCTCACCAATCCCGACAGGGACCTCTGGAAACACCATATATTTT. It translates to CASSPIPTGTSGNTIYF.

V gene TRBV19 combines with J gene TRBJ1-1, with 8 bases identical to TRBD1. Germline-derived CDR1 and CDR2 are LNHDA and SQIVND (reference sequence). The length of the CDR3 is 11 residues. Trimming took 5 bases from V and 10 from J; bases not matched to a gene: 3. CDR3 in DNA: TGTGCCAGTAGTGCCGGGACAGGAGCTTTCTTT. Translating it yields CASSAGTGAFF.

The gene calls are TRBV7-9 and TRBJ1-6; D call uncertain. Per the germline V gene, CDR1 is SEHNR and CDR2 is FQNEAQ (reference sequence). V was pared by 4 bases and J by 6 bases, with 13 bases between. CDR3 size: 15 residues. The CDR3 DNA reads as TGTGCCAGCAGCTCGACCGATGACATTAATTCACCCCTCCACTTT. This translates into CASSSTDDINSPLHF.

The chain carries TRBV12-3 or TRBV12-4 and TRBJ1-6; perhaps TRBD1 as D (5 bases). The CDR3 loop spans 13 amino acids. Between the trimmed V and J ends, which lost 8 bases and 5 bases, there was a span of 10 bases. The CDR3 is CASASRDNSPLHF. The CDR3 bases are TGTGCCAGCGCCTCCAGGGATAATTCACCCCTCCACTTT.

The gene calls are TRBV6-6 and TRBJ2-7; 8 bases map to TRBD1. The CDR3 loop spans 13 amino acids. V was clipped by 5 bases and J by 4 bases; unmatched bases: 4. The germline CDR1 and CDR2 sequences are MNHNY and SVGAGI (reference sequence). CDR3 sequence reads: CASSPRQGYEQYF. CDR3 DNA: TGTGCCAGCAGTCCGCGACAGGGGTACGAGCAGTACTTC.

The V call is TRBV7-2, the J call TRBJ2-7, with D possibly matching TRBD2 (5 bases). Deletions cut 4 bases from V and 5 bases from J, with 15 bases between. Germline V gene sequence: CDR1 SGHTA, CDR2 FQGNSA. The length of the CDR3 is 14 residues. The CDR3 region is CASSSREVMDEQYF. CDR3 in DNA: TGTGCCAGCAGCTCCCGGGAAGTAATGGACGAGCAGTACTTC.

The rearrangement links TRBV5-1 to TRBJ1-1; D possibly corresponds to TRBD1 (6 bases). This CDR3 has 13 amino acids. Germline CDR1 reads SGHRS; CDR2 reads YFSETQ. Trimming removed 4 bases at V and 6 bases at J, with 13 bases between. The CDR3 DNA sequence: TGCGCCAGCAGCAGACAGGAGGCAGCTGAAGCTTTCTTT. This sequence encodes CASSRQEAAEAFF.

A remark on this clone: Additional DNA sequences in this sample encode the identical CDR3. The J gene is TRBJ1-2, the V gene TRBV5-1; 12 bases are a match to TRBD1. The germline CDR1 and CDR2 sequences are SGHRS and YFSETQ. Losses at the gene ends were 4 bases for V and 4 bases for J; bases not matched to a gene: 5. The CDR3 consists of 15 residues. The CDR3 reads CASSPGTGGGYGYTF. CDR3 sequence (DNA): TGCGCCAGCAGCCCGGGGACAGGGGGCGGCTATGGCTACACCTTC.

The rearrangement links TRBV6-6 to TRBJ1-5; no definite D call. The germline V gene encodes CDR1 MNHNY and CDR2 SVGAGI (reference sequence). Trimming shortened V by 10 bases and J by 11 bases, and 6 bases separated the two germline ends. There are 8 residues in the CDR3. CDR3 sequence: CATGAQHF. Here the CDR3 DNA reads TGTGCCACCGGGGCCCAGCATTTT.

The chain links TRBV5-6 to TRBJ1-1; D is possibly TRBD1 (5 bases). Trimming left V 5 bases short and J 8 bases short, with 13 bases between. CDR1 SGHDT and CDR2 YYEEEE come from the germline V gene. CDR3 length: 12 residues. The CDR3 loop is CASRLRGGEAFF. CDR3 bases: TGTGCCAGCAGATTGAGGGGCGGCGAAGCTTTCTTT.

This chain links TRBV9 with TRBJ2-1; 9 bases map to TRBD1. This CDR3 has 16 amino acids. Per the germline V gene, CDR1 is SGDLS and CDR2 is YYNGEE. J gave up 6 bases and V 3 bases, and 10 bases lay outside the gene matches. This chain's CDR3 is CASSALGQGRVNEQFF. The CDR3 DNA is TGTGCCAGCAGCGCCCTCGGACAGGGGCGGGTCAATGAGCAGTTCTTC.

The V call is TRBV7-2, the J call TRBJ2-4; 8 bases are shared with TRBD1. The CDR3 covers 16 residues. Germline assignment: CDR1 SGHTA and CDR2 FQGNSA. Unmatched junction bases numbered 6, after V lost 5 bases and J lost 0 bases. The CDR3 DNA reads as TGTGCCAGCAGCACTGGACAGGGTATAGCCAAAAACATTCAGTACTTC. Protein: CASSTGQGIAKNIQYF. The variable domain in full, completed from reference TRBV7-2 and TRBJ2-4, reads GAGVSQSPSNKVTEKGKDVELRCDPISGHTALYWYRQSLGQGLEFLIYFQGNSAPDKSGLPSDRFSAERTGGSVSTLTIQRTQQEDSAVYLCASSTGQGIAKNIQYFGAGTRLSVL.

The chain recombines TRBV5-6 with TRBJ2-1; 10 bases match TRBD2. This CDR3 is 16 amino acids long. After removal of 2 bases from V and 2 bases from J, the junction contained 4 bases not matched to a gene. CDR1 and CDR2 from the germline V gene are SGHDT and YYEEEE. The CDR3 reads CASSFLAGVAYNEQFF. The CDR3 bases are TGTGCCAGCAGCTTTCTAGCGGGGGTAGCCTACAATGAGCAGTTCTTC.

DNA for the CDR3: TGCGCCAGCAGCCAAACCCACCGCGATCTAACCGGGGAGCTGTTTTTT. Amino acid sequence: CASSQTHRDLTGELFF. The V and J genes are TRBV4-1 and TRBJ2-2; D gene ambiguous. V lost 2 bases to trimming and J lost 5 bases, with 15 bases between them. The length of the CDR3 is 16 residues. Germline values: CDR1 MGHRA, CDR2 YSYEKL.